The clone carrying this T cell receptor beta chain occurred a few times. TCRdb recomputed calls from the 5' RACE reads with MiXCR, one row per CDR3 protein. The sample consists of about 920,000 distinct CDR3 sequences, 12% of them appearing once. This CDR3 has 15 amino acids. CDR1 is KGHDR, CDR2 SFDVKD, per germline. Trimming removed 3 bases from V and 4 bases from J, with 11 bases in between. The data belong to a study of identical twins. This sample was also put to use in a study of yellow fever vaccine responses in identical twins.

The sample consisted of PBMCs. The sequence came from a woman younger than 35 in good health. The chain carries TRBV24-1 and TRBJ1-4; D call uncertain. CDR3 bases: TGTGCCACCAGTGATAAAAACAGCAATAATGAAAAACTGTTTTTT. As protein: CATSDKNSNNEKLFF.